The source of this TCR beta chain is a study of T cell responses to AZD1222 COVID-19 vaccine. Study results and limitations: Compared with day 0, the breadth and depth of the Spike-specific TCR repertoire rose significantly after two doses of AZD1222. Within unmutated variant regions lay the reported targets of nearly half of spike-specific TCRs. The repertoires were collected only after the peak T cell response.

As to this clone: Its antigen remains unknown.

The J segment lost 5 bases and the V segment lost 0 bases, leaving 11 bases of the junction unmatched. The CDR3 loop spans 17 amino acids. Germline V CDR1 and CDR2: SGHRS, YFSETQ. Using immunoSEQ multiplex PCR, the repertoire was profiled, and TCRdb retains in-frame clones only, with some absent. Here the sample spans about 120,000 clones, roughly 89% being singletons. This chain connects TRBV5-1 to TRBJ1-1; 9 bases are shared with TRBD1. The sequencing used peripheral blood, collected on day 0 of AZD1222 vaccination. This TCR was sampled from an adult in good health. CDR3 amino acids: CASSLGLNRGRSTEAFF. Written as DNA, the CDR3 is TGCGCCAGCAGCTTGGGCCTGAACAGGGGGCGGAGTACTGAAGCTTTCTTT.